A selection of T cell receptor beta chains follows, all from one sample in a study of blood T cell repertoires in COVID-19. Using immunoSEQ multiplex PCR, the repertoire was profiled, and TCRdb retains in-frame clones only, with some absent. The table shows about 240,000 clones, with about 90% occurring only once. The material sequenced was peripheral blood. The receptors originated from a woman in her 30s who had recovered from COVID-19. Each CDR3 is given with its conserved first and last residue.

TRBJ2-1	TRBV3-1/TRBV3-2	CASSLNPTGEGLGEQFF
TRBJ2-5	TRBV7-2	CASSLDGGGAETQYF
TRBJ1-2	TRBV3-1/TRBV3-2	CASSRGQGANGYTF
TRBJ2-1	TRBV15	CATSRAGQGVNEQFF
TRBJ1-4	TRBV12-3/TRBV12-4	CASAGTGNEKLFF
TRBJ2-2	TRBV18	CASCTGGEDTGELFF
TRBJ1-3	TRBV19	CASSILEGNTIYF
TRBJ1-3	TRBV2	CASSPIRGSGNTIYF
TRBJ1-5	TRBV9	CASSVNNAYSNQPQHF
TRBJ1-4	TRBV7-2	CASSLAPGQPNEKLFF
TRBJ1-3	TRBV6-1	CASSEDIFSGNTIYF
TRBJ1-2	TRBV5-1	CASRRGGDGYTF
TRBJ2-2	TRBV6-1	CASRAIGLAGELFF
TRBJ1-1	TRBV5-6	CASSLAGVGTPTMNTEAFF
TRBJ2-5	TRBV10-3	CAISGGQGVAGQETQYF
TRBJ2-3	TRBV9	CASSVVASGGAGDTQYF
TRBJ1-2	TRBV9	CASSPSGGMFGYTF
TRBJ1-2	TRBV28	CASRSEIQGGNGYTF
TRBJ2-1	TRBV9	CASSEEGAGPEQFF
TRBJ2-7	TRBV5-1	CASSLDGGGTPYEQYF
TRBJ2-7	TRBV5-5	CASSLGRGDYYEQYF